This TCR beta chain originates from a study of cytomegalovirus exposure and HLA in healthy donors. CDR3 length: 13 amino acids. Per the germline V gene, CDR1 is SGHTA and CDR2 is FQGTGA. V gave up 8 bases and J gave up 3 bases; unmatched junction bases: 3. PCR involved 60 Vbeta and 13 Jbeta primers. Using immunoSEQ multiplex PCR, the repertoire was profiled, and TCRdb retains in-frame clones only, with some absent. The top ten clones hold 2% to 2.5% of a sample with some 170,000 clones, around 81% of them seen once. This chain connects TRBV7-3 to TRBJ2-7, with 11 bases aligning to TRBD2. This TCR was sampled from a woman between 25 and 40 years old in good health and CMV-seronegative. Material: PBMCs. The CDR3 DNA is TGTGCCAGCGCCACTAGCGGGAGCTACGAGCAGTACTTC. This gives the protein CASATSGSYEQYF.